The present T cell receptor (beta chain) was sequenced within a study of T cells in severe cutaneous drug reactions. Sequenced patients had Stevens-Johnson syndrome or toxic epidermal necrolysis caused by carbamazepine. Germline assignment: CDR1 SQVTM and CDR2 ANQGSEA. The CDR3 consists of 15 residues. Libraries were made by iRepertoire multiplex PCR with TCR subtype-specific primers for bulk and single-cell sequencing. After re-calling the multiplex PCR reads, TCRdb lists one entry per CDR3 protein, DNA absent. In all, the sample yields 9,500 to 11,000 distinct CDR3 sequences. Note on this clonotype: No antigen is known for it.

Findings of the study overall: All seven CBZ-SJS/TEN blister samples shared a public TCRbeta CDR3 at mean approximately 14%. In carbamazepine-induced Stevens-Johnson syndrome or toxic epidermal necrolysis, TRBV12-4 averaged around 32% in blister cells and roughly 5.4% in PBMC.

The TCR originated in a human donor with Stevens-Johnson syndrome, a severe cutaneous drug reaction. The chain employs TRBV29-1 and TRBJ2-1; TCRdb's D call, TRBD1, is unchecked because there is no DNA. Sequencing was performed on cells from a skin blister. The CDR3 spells CSVDREGADYNEQFF.